This TCR beta chain was documented in a study of blood T cell repertoires in COVID-19. Study-wide background: Samples of COVID-19 (acute and convalescent) were obtained from the United States, Italy and Spain.

This study enrolled people aged about 18 to 100 from about two dozen US geographic areas. Grouping used clinical history reported by participants in a survey and questionnaire. Data came from immunoSEQ multiplex PCR; TCRdb stores just in-frame clones and leaves some out. The sample includes under 250,000 clones, approximately 80% of them seen just once. This CDR3 region has 13 residues. The sample comprised PBMCs or T cells enriched from blood (not recorded which). The chain joins TRBV21-1 to TRBJ2-5; no DNA check was done on the table's D call, TRBD1. TRBV21-1 is a pseudogene segment. This clonotype was obtained from a woman aged 55-69 years who had recovered from COVID-19. CDR3 bases: TGTGCCAGCAGCCCCACCACAAAAGAGACCCAGTACTTC. Its translation: CASSPTTKETQYF.